The 10 T cell receptor beta chains in this list originate from one sample, sequenced in a study of glioma-infiltrating T cells. The iRepertoire nested amplicon-rescue multiplex PCR amplified TCR alpha and beta CDR3s from RNA. One entry per CDR3 protein results from TCRdb running MiXCR on the multiplex PCR reads. The sample consists of 150,000 or so distinct CDR3 sequences, roughly two fifths of them appearing once. The sequenced material came from glioma tissue, nonneoplastic brain tissue, or PBMCs (not recorded which). Source of these receptors: a human donor with low-grade glioma or glioblastoma, undergoing nonglioma brain surgery, or in good health (not recorded which).

As to this clonotype: This may arise from a read error, as a much more abundant clone is one base away. This chain connects TRBV7-9 to TRBJ2-1; D remains unclear. The length of the CDR3 is 11 residues. Germline assignment: CDR1 SEHNR and CDR2 FQNEAQ (reference sequence). CDR3 DNA sequence: TGTGCCAGCAGCTTTGAGGATGAGCAGCTCTTC. Protein: CASSFEDEQLF.

This chain joins TRBV10-3 and TRBJ2-1; D perhaps matches TRBD2 (5 bases). This CDR3 spans 11 amino acids. The germline V gene encodes CDR1 ENHRY and CDR2 SYGVKD. V was pared by 7 bases and J by 5 bases, with 6 bases between. In DNA, the CDR3 is TGTGCCATCATCGGGAACAATGAGCAGTTCTTC. It is translated as CAIIGNNEQFF.

This clonotype was seen more than once but under ten times. This chain links TRBV20-1 with TRBJ2-1, with 9 bases that match TRBD1. The CDR3 has 12 amino acids. Unmatched junction bases numbered 7, after V lost 7 bases and J lost 9 bases. Germline CDR1 reads DFQATT; CDR2 reads SNEGSKA (reference sequence). CDR3 region: CSVIQGAGEQFF. CDR3 nucleotide sequence: TGCAGTGTAATACAGGGGGCAGGTGAGCAGTTCTTC.

Worth noting for this clonotype: One base away lies a much larger clone, so this may be a sequencing read error. The J gene is TRBJ1-2, the V gene TRBV2, with D possibly TRBD1 on 6 matching bases. This CDR3 comprises 14 residues. Trimming cost V 4 bases and J 3 bases, with 12 bases left between them. Looked up from germline, CDR1 is SNHLY and CDR2 is FYNNEI. CDR3 sequence: CASSGTADDYGYTF. CDR3 DNA sequence: TGTGCCAGCAGTGGGACAGCTGATGACTATGGCTACACCTTC.

The chain uses TRBV20-1 and TRBJ1-2, with 7 nucleotides matching TRBD1. The CDR3 is 11 residues long. From germline, CDR1 is DFQATT and CDR2 SNEGSKA (reference sequence). The chain's CDR3 is CSGDSPYGYTF. CDR3 DNA: TGCAGCGGGGACAGTCCCTATGGCTACACCTTC.

This clonotype was counted a few times. This chain joins TRBV11-2 and TRBJ2-7, with 10 nucleotides matching TRBD1. V trimming: 5 bases; J trimming: 3 bases; junction bases outside the gene matches: 13. The CDR3 spans 17 residues. Looked up from germline, CDR1 is SGHAT and CDR2 is FQNNGV. The CDR3 DNA is TGTGCCAGCAGCCGCAACCAGCCGGGACAGGGGTACTACGAGCAGTACTTC. It specifies CASSRNQPGQGYYEQYF.

The rearrangement links TRBV6-2 or TRBV6-3 to TRBJ2-2; D may correspond to TRBD1 or TRBD2 (5 bases each). CDR1 and CDR2 (germline): MNHEY, SVGEGT. The ends were cut back, 7 bases at V and 6 bases at J, with 21 bases in the middle. CDR3 length: 16 amino acids. This CDR3 reads CASTHPAGTSSGELFF. In DNA form, the CDR3 reads TGTGCCAGCACCCATCCCGCAGGGACCTCCTCCGGGGAGCTGTTTTTT.

Regarding this clonotype: A much bigger clone sits one base away, suggesting this may be a read error. This chain joins TRBV20-1 and TRBJ1-5; no definite D call. Germline V gene lookup returns CDR1 DFQATT and CDR2 SNEGSKA (reference sequence). This CDR3 has 15 residues. V was clipped by 0 bases and J by 0 bases, with 9 bases between them. As DNA, the CDR3 is TGCAGTGCTAGAGATGGGCATTATAGCAATCAGCCCCAGCATTTT. Translated, it gives CSARDGHYSNQPQHF.

This rearrangement joins TRBV27 to TRBJ2-3; D may be TRBD2 (6 bases). V lost 2 bases and J 2 bases, leaving 8 bases between the germline ends. Germline V CDR1 and CDR2: MNHEY, SMNVEV (reference sequence). This CDR3 comprises 14 residues. The CDR3 sequence: CASSLGGYTDTQYF. In DNA, the CDR3 is TGTGCCAGCAGTTTAGGGGGGTACACAGATACGCAGTATTTT.

The rearrangement uses TRBV20-1 and TRBJ2-7, with D unresolved. V shed 6 bases and J shed 0 bases, with 18 bases lying between them. Germline V gene sequence: CDR1 DFQATT, CDR2 SNEGSKA (reference sequence). This CDR3 has 15 residues. The CDR3 region is CSATPLVGSSYEQYF. The CDR3 DNA reads as TGCAGTGCAACCCCTCTCGTCGGAAGCTCCTACGAGCAGTACTTC.